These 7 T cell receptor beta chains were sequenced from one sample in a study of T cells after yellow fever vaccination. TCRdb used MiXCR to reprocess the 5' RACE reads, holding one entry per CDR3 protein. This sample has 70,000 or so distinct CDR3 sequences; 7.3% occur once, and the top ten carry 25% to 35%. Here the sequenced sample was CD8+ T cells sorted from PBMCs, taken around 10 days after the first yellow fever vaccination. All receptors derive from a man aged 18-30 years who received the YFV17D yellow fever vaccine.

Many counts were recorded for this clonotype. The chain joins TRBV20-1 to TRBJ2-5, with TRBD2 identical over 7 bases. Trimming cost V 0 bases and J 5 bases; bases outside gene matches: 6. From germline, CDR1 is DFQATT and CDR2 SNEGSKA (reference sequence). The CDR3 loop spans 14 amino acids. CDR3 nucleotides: TGCAGTGCTAGAGATGGGGGGGAGGGGGAGACCCAGTACTTC. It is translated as CSARDGGEGETQYF.

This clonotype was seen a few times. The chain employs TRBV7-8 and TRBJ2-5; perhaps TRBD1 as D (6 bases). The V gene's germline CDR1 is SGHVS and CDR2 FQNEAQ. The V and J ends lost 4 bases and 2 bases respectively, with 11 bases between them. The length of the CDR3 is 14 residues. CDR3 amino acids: CASSSDGQQETQYF. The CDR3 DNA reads TGTGCCAGCAGCTCCGATGGACAGCAAGAGACCCAGTACTTC.

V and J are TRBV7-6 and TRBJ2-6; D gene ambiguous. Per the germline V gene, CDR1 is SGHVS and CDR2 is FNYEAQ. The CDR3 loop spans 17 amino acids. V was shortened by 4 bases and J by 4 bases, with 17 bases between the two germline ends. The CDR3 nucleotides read TGTGCCAGCAGCTCCCCTGACTCTCCCTCCGGGGCCAACGTCCTGACTTTC. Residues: CASSSPDSPSGANVLTF.

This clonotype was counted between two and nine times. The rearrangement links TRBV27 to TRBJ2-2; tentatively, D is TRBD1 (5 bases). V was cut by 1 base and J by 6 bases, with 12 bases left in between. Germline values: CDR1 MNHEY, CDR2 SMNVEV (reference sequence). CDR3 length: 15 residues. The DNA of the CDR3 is TGTGCCAGCAGTTTATGGAAGGGGCTCGCCGGGGAGCTGTTTTTT. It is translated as CASSLWKGLAGELFF.

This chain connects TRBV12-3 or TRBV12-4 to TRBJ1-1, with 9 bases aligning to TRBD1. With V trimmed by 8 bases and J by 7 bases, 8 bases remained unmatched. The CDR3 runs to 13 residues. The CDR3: CASVNRGPGEAFF. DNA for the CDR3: TGTGCCAGCGTAAACAGGGGGCCTGGTGAAGCTTTCTTT.

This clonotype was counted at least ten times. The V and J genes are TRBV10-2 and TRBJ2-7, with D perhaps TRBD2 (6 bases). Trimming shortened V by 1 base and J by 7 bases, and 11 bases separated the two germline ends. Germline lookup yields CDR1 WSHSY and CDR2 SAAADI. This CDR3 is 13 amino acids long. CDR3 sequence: CASSEFAAGEQYV. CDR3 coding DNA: TGCGCCAGCAGTGAGTTCGCCGCGGGGGAGCAGTACGTC.

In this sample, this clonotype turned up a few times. CDR3 sequence: CASSYPAGSTDTQYF. Written as DNA, the CDR3 is TGTGCCAGCAGTTACCCCGCGGGGAGCACAGATACGCAGTATTTT. The rearrangement links TRBV6-5 to TRBJ2-3, with a weak D call TRBD2 (6 bases). CDR1 is MNHEY and CDR2 is SVGAGI in the germline V gene. CDR3 length: 15 residues. V lost 2 bases to trimming and J lost 0 bases, with 9 bases between them.